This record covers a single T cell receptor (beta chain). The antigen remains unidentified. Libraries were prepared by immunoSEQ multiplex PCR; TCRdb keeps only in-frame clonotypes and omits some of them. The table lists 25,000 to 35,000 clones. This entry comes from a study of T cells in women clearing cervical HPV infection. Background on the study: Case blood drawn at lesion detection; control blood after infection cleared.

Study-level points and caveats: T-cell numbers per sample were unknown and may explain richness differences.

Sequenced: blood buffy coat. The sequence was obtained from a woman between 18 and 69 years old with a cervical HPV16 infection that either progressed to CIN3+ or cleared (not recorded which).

The CDR3 reads CASSLTSNYGYTF. CDR3 DNA (partial): TGTGCCAGCAGCTTAACATCTAACTATGGC. The V gene is TRBV5-6, the J gene TRBJ1-2; D unclear. Coverage ceases 3 residues before the CDR3 finishes, and the germline J gene fills in the end. The CDR3 runs 13 residues. Germline assignment: CDR1 SGHDT and CDR2 YYEEEE. Trimming pared 2 bases from V and 0 bases from J, leaving 5 bases between.